This T cell receptor (beta chain) was recorded in a study of blood T cell repertoires in COVID-19. Whole-study context: Material from acute and convalescent COVID-19 was sourced from the United States, Italy and Spain.

This clone was seen more than once but under ten times. Original processing methods: Amplification with reference gene primers provided the estimates of nucleated cell counts. The data were produced by immunoSEQ multiplex PCR, yet TCRdb's version contains in-frame clones alone and is incomplete. D and trimming were read from the DNA, whereas the V and J calls and clone size are those reported in that table. The sample has some 260,000 clones, 82% seen once. CDR1 is SGHTA and CDR2 is FQGNSA in the germline V gene. The CDR3 totals 14 residues. The V and J ends lost 5 bases and 8 bases, in that order; junction bases with no gene match: 10.

The sequencing input was peripheral blood. The TCR was taken from a woman in her late teens or twenties with acute or convalescent COVID-19. V is TRBV7-2 and J is TRBJ2-3; 7 nucleotides agree with TRBD2. The CDR3: CASSPRTPGGTQYF. The DNA for the CDR3 is TGTGCCAGCAGCCCCCGGACCCCGGGAGGTACGCAGTATTTT.